This TCR beta chain was identified during a study of T cell repertoires in aging, cancer and after chemotherapy. Whole-study findings and limits: Rebound thymic output was suggested by rising median generation probability during chemotherapy in each cancer cohort.

CDR1 SGHDN and CDR2 FVKESK come from the germline V gene. CDR3 length equals 15 residues. Trimming removed 1 base from V and 0 bases from J; junction bases left unmatched: 0. TCR beta rearrangements were amplified from peripheral blood genomic DNA. Multiplex touch-down PCR with TRB-A/B primers amplified rearranged V-D-J TRB sequences. TCRdb ran MiXCR on the multiplex PCR reads and lists one entry per CDR3 protein. The sample has about 4,300 distinct CDR3 sequences; roughly 36% are singletons. Comments on this clonotype: What it binds is unknown.

This chain connects TRBV14 to TRBJ2-7; 10 bases are shared with TRBD1. The sequenced material came from blood. This TCR derives from a human donor with a blood cancer. CDR3 coding DNA: TGTGCCAGCAGCCAAGGGACAGGGGGCTCCTACGAGCAGTACTTC. It translates to CASSQGTGGSYEQYF. Using reference TRBV14 and TRBJ2-7 for the parts outside the CDR3, the full variable domain is EAGVTQFPSHSVIEKGQTVTLRCDPISGHDNLYWYRRVMGKEIKFLLHFVKESKQDESGMPNNRFLAERTGGTYSTLKVQPAELEDSGVYFCASSQGTGGSYEQYFGPGTRLTVT.